The text below deals with one TCR beta chain. Its antigen is not known. The sample belongs to a study of T cell responses to AZD1222 COVID-19 vaccine. Study-wide findings and caveats: CD4 TCRs covered the whole spike, strongest at regions 160-218 and 743-854. Nearly half of spike-specific TCRs reportedly target unmutated variant regions. There were mostly white British donors and more females than males, and clonal diversity was possibly underestimated. Only 5 or 6 AZD1222 recipients were seropositive at baseline.

Germline CDR1 MRHNA, CDR2 SNTAGT. The CDR3 has 11 residues. V was shortened by 4 bases and J by 5 bases, with 5 bases between the two germline ends. The data were produced by immunoSEQ multiplex PCR, yet TCRdb's version contains in-frame clones alone and is incomplete. The sample lists roughly 77,000 clones; 70% to 90% were seen once. The sample in question was peripheral blood, obtained on day 0 of MenACWY control vaccination. The rearrangement uses TRBV6-4 and TRBJ1-2; D is unclear. The origin of this receptor is an adult in good health. This CDR3 is CASSGGYGYTF. The CDR3 coding sequence is TGTGCCAGCAGTGGAGGGTATGGCTACACCTTC.